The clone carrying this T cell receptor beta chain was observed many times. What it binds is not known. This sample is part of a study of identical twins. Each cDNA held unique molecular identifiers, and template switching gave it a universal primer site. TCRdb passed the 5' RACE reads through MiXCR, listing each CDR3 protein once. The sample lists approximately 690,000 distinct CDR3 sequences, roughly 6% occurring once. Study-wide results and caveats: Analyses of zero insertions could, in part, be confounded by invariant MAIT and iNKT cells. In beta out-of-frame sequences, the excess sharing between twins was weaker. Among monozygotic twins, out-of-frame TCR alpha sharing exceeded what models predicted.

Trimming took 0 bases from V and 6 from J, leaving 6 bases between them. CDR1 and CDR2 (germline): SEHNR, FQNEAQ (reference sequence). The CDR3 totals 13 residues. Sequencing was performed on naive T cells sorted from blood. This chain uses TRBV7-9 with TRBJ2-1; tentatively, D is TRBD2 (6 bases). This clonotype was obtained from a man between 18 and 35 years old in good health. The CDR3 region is CASSLALANEQFF. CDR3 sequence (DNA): TGTGCCAGCAGCTTAGCACTAGCCAATGAGCAGTTCTTC. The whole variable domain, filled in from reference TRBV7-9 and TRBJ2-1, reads DTGVSQNPRHKITKRGQNVTFRCDPISEHNRLYWYRQTLGQGPEFLTYFQNEAQLEKSRLLSDRFSAERPKGSFSTLEIQRTEQGDSAMYLCASSLALANEQFFGPGTRLTVL.